This entry describes one T cell receptor beta chain. This record belongs to a study of blood T cell repertoires in COVID-19. Turning to the study itself: Specimens from acute and convalescent COVID-19 originated in the United States, Italy and Spain. From T cells, B-cell-depleted T cells, or PBMCs came the material, which was cDNA or gDNA.

Original handling: Reference gene primer amplification gave nucleated cell count estimates. The table came from immunoSEQ multiplex PCR; TCRdb's copy has only in-frame clones and leaves some out. V, J and clone size derive from that table, while D and trimming were established from the DNA sequence. Among about 73,000 clones listed, roughly 90% were seen once. The V gene end was trimmed by 4 bases and the J gene end by 5 bases; junction bases not matched to a gene: 5. The CDR3 runs 16 residues. Germline V gene lookup returns CDR1 LGHDT and CDR2 YNNKEL (reference sequence). The TCR comes from an elderly woman with active or convalescent COVID-19. The sequenced sample was peripheral blood. V is TRBV3-1 (or the pseudogene TRBV3-2) and J is TRBJ2-7; 16 bases match TRBD2. CDR3 nucleotides: TGTGCCAGCAGCCCCGGGACTAGCGGGGGGGCCCACGAGCAGTACTTC. This encodes CASSPGTSGGAHEQYF.